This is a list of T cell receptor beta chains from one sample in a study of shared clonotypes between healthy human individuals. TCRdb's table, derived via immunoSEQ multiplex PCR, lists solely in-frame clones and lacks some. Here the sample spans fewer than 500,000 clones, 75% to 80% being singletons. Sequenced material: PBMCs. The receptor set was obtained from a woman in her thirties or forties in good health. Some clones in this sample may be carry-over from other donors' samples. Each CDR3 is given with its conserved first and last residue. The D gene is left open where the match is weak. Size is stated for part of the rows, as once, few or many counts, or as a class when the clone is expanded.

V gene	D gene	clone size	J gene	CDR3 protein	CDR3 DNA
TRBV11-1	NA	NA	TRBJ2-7	CASSSDGGQSTYEQYF	TGTGCCAGCAGCTCCGACGGGGGACAGTCGACCTACGAGCAGTACTTC
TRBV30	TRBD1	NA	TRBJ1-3	CAWSLSGGRPGNTIYF	TGTGCCTGGAGTCTGTCAGGGGGGCGCCCCGGAAACACCATATATTTT
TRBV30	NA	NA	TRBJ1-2	CAWNGGGNYGYTF	TGTGCCTGGAACGGGGGCGGTAACTATGGCTACACCTTC
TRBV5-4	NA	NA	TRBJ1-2	CASSLPKGWDYGYTF	TGTGCCAGCAGCCTACCGAAGGGTTGGGACTATGGCTACACCTTC
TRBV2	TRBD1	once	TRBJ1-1	CASSELPVQGFWNTEAFF	TGTGCCAGCAGTGAATTACCGGTACAGGGGTTTTGGAACACTGAAGCTTTCTTT
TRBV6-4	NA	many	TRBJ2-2	CASSDSDRHTGELFF	TGTGCCAGCAGTGACTCGGACAGACACACCGGGGAGCTGTTTTTT
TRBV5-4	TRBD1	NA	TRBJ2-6	CASSLDPGQGANVLTF	TGTGCCAGCAGCTTGGACCCGGGACAGGGGGCCAACGTCCTGACTTTC
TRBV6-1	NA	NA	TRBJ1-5	CATQPPGGNQPQHF	TGTGCTACTCAGCCCCCCGGGGGGAATCAGCCCCAGCATTTT
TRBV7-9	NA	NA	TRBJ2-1	CASSLGSYNEQFF	TGTGCCAGCAGCCTAGGGTCCTACAATGAGCAGTTCTTC
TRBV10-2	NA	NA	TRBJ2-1	CASRRPGSSYNEQFF	TGCGCCAGCAGGAGACCAGGGAGCTCCTACAATGAGCAGTTCTTC
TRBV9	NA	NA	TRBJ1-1	CASSAPNTEAFF	TGTGCCAGCAGCGCCCCGAACACTGAAGCTTTCTTT
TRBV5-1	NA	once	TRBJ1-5	CASSIGLSGEPQHF	TGCGCCAGCAGCATCGGGCTTTCCGGCGAGCCCCAGCATTTT
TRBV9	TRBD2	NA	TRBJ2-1	CASSVDPASGNYNEQFF	TGTGCCAGCAGCGTAGATCCAGCTAGCGGGAATTACAATGAGCAGTTCTTC
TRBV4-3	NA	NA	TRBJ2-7	CASSQDQGGVPVQYF	TGCGCCAGCAGCCAAGATCAGGGGGGGGTACCAGTTCAATACTTC